This T cell receptor beta chain stems from a study of shared clonotypes between healthy human individuals (dated by TCRdb to the early 2020s). About the investigation overall: A few men and a couple of women, aged 18 to 49 years, made up the cohort. Blood TCR repertoires of a handful of healthy adults were deeply sequenced to estimate repertoire size and the extent of clonotype sharing between individuals. Libraries were prepared and TCR repertoires were sequenced by different laboratories using diverse techniques, in order to increase sequencing depth and limit assay-specific biases. Per donor, leukapheresis produced somewhere between about 0.8 and 9 billion PBMCs. Findings and caveats that apply to the study as a whole: Pairwise subsampling led to the expectation that sequencing depth would affect the degree of clonotype sharing among donors. Sampling was restricted to blood, and TCR repertoires in tissues likely differ from the TCR repertoires found in blood. Because the study included only a small number of donors, the genetic and exposure-history diversity represented was limited.

The CDR3 sequence holds 16 residues, the cysteine and phenylalanine included. The CDR3 DNA has 48 bases and is translated from base 1. V has 3 bases trimmed and J has 0 bases trimmed; junction bases matching no gene number 5. CDR1 is given as MDHEN and CDR2 as SYDVKM, both from the germline V gene. A remark on this clone: What this receptor recognizes is not known. Per-base quality was not reported, and no clone a single base away is much larger than it.

Using the deep immunoSEQ assay, multiplex PCR amplified TCR CDR3 regions from genomic DNA. Genomic DNA extracted from each cell subset was distributed evenly over all wells of several immunoSEQ 96-well plates, and each plate served as one replicate. For unsorted PBMC, each replicate PCR was loaded with roughly 330 ng genomic DNA, equivalent to about 33,000 T cell genomes. Ten immunoSEQ deep assay plates were used to sequence unsorted PBMC genomic DNA. Purified libraries were quantified with a Qubit 3.0 fluorometer, sized on a Bioanalyzer 2100, and re-quantified with the KAPA Library Quantification kit. Each immunoSEQ 96-well plate was sequenced on its own single-read 150-cycle Illumina NextSeq 550 flow cell. For the original study's pipeline: Because the immunoSEQ output held only junctional sequences and lacked quality scores, the filtering could not match the filtering applied to full-length reads. Sequences were annotated with PyIR, a Python wrapper for IgBLAST v1.9, using IMGT germline references to assign V/J genes and CDR3. Reads with weak V/J assignments (E-value above 1e-6), missing CDR3, stop codons, out-of-frame junctions, or ambiguous translated residues were removed. V3J clonotypes were defined by identical inferred V gene, J gene, and CDR3 amino acid sequence. To compute the percentage overlap between repertoires, the number of shared unique clonotypes was divided by the size of the smaller repertoire. Richness of each repertoire was evaluated using RTK rarefaction, the Chao1 estimator, and Recon v2.1 estimates of unobserved clonotypes. The immuneACCESS repertoire file appears here via TCRdb, limited to in-frame rearrangements. These files lack a portion of the clones; in checked studies, under half of the deficit traces to unresolved V genes, and the cause of the others is not known. V and J calls and clone size are those listed in that table; D and trimming were worked out from the DNA. Counted in this sample were roughly 500,000 clones; approximately 79% of them appeared once. Over 10% of the sample is in the top ten clones.

The donors were healthy, HIV-negative adults who had no recently reported acute infections or vaccinations. All donors were Caucasian adults living in Nashville, Tennessee, USA. For unsorted samples, about 90 million PBMCs were counted and genomic DNA was extracted with the QIAamp DNA Blood Mini kit. Blood was obtained by leukapheresis, after which PBMCs were separated by Ficoll-Histopaque density gradient centrifugation and cryopreserved in liquid nitrogen vapor phase. Material for sequencing was PBMCs. The sequence links TRBV28 to TRBJ2-4; a stretch of 7 junction bases matches TRBD1. This sequence originates from a woman aged 40 to 55 in good health. Some clones in this sample may be carry-over from other donors' samples. The CDR3 region: CASSFPGTEAKNIQYF. The DNA sequence reads TGTGCCAGCAGTTTCCCCGGGACAGAAGCCAAAAACATTCAGTACTTC.